The clone carrying this T cell receptor beta chain has ten or more counts. Its antigen is still unknown. The CDR3 consists of 14 residues. Losses at the gene ends were 5 bases for V and 2 bases for J; bases not matched to a gene: 7. Germline V gives CDR1 SQVTM, CDR2 ANQGSEA. These data originate in a study of CD8 T cells in ankylosing spondylitis. Findings of the study overall: Disease-associated clones were reportedly significantly overrepresented in matched ankylosing spondylitis synovial fluid. A motif in TCR beta, a set of about 8 highly homologous variants, appeared characteristic of ankylosing spondylitis blood. Disease-linked clones were CD8+ and relatively rare in peripheral blood.

Quantitative molecular-barcoded 5'-RACE generated the TCR beta libraries. From the 5' RACE reads, TCRdb called clonotypes with MiXCR, one entry per CDR3 protein. The sample yields 130,000 or so distinct CDR3 sequences, more than 15% seen once. The chain recombines TRBV29-1 with TRBJ2-7, with 9 bases matching TRBD2. Sequencing was done on a sample of blood, either unsorted or a sorted T cell fraction (not recorded which). This TCR was recovered from a male donor with ankylosing spondylitis. Here the CDR3 DNA reads TGCAGCGTTCATAGCGGGAGTAGCGCCTACGAGCAGTACTTC. It yields the protein CSVHSGSSAYEQYF.